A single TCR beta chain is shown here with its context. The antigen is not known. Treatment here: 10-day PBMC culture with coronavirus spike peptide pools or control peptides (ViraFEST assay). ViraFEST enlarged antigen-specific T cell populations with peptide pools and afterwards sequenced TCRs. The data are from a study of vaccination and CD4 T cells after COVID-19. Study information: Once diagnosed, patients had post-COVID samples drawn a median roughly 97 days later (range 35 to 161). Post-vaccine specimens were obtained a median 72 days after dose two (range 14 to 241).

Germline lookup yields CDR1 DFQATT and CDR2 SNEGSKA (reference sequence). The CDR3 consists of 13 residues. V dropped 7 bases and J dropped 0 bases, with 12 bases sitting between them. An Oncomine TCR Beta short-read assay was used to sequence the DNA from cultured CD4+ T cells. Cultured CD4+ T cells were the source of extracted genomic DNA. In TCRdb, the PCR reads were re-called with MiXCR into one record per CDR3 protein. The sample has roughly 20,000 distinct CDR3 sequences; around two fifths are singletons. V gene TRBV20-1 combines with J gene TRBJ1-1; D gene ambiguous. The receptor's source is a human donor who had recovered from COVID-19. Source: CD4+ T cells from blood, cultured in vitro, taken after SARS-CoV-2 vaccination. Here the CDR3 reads CSVRGPLNTEAFF. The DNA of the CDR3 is TGCAGTGTTCGAGGACCTCTGAACACTGAAGCTTTCTTT.